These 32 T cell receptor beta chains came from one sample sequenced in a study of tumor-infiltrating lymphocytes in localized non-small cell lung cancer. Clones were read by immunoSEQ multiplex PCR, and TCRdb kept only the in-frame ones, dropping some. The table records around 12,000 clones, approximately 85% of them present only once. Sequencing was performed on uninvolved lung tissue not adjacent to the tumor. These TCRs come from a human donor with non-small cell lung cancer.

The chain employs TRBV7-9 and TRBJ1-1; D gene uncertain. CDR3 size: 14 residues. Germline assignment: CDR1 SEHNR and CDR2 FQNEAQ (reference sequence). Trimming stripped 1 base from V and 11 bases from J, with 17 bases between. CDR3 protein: CASSLVGSKEEAFF. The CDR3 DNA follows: TGTGCCAGCAGCTTAGTCGGGAGTAAGGAGGAGGCTTTCTTT.

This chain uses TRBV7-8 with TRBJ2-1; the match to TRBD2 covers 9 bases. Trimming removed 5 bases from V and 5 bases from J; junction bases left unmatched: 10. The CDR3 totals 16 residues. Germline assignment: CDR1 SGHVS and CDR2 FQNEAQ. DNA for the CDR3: TGTGCCAGCAGCGCCAGTCGAGCGGGGGGACACAATGAGCAGTTCTTC. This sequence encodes CASSASRAGGHNEQFF.

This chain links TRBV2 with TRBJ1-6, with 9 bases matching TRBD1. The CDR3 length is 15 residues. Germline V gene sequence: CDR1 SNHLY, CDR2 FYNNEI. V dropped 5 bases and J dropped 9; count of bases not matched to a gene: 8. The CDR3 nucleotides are TGTGCCAGCAGTCCTGGGGGACAGGGTGGTTCACCCCTCCACTTT. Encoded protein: CASSPGGQGGSPLHF.

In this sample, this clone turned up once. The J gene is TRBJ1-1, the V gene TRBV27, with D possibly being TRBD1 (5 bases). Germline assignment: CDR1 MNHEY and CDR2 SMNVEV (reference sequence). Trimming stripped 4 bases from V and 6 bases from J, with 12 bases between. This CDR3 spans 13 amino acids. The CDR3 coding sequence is TGTGCCAGCAGTTCATATGGGACCTCTGAAGCTTTCTTT. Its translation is CASSSYGTSEAFF.

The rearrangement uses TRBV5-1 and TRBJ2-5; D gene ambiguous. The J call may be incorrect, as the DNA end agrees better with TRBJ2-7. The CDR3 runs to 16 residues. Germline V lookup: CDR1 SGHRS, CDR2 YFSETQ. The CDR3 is CASSLALGTKSYEQYF. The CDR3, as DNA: TGCGCCAGCAGCTTGGCCCTCGGAACAAAAAGCTACGAGCAGTACTTC.

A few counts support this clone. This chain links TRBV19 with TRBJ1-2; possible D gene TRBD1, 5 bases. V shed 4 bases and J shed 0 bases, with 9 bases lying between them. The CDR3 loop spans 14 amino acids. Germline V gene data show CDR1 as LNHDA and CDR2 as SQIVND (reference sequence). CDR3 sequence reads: CASSTTGANYGYTF. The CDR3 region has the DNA TGTGCCAGTAGTACCACGGGGGCTAACTATGGCTACACCTTC.

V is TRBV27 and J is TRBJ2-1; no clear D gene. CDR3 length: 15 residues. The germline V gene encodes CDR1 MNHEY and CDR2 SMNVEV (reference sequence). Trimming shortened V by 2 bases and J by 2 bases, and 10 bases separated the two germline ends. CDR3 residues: CASSLRSPAYNEQFF. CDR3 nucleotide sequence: TGTGCCAGCAGTTTACGGTCTCCCGCCTACAATGAGCAGTTCTTC.

This chain's CDR3 is CASTTGTSRYNEQFF. CDR3 bases: TGTGCCAGCACCACCGGGACTAGCCGCTACAATGAGCAGTTCTTC. This sequence joins TRBV7-2 and TRBJ2-1; TRBD2 aligns across 9 bases. Germline lookup yields CDR1 SGHTA and CDR2 FQGNSA. The V gene end was trimmed by 7 bases and the J gene end by 3 bases; junction bases not matched to a gene: 7. There are 15 residues in the CDR3.

CDR3 DNA sequence: TGTGCCTGGAGTGAAGACAGCGCAACTAATGAAAAACTGTTTTTT. This encodes CAWSEDSATNEKLFF. The chain combines TRBV30 with TRBJ1-4, with D possibly TRBD1 on 5 matching bases. V was trimmed by 1 base and J by 0 bases, leaving 9 bases between them. The CDR3 loop spans 15 amino acids. Looked up from germline, CDR1 is GTSNPN and CDR2 is SVGIG (reference sequence).

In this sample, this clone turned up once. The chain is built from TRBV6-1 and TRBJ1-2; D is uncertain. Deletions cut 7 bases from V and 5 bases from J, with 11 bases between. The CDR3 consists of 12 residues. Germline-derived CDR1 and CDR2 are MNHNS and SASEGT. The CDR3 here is CASTDLSYGYTF. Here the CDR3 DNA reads TGTGCCAGCACCGACTTAAGTTATGGCTACACCTTC.

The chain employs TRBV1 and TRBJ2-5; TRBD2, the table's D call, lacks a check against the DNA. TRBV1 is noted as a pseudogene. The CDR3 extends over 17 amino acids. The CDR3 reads CTSSQGGGLAGQETQYF. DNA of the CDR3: TGCACCAGCAGCCAAGGGGGGGGACTAGCGGGGCAGGAGACCCAGTACTTC.

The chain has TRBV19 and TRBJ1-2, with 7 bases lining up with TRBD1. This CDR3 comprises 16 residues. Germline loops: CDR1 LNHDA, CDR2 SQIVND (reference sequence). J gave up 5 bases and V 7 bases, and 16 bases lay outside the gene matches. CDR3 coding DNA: TGTGCCAGTACCTCCCTAGGCGGGGACAGAGGATATGGCTACACCTTC. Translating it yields CASTSLGGDRGYGYTF.

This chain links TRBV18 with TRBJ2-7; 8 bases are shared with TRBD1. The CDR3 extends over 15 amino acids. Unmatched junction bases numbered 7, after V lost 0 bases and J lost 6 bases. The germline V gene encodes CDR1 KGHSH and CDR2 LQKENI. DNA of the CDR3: TGTGCCAGCTCACCACCGGGACAGGTTCGCGGCGAGCAGTACTTC. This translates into CASSPPGQVRGEQYF.

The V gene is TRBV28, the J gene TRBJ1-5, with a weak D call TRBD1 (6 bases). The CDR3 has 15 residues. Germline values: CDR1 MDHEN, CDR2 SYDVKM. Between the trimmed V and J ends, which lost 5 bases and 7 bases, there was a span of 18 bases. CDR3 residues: CASSPGGGAAQPQHF. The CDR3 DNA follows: TGTGCCAGCAGTCCCGGTGGGGGCGCGGCACAGCCCCAGCATTTT.

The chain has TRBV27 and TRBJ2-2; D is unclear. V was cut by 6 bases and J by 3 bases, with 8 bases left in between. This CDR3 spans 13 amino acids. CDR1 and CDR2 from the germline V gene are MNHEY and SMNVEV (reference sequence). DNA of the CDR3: TGTGCCAGCAGGCTGTTTCACACCGGGGAGCTGTTTTTT. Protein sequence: CASRLFHTGELFF.

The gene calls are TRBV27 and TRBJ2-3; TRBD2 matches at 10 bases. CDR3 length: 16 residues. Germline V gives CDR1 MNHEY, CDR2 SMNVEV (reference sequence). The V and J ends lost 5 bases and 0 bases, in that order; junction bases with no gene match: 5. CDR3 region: CASSLRTSGSTDTQYF. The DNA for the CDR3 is TGTGCCAGCAGTCTCCGGACTAGCGGAAGCACAGATACGCAGTATTTT.

CDR3 nucleotide sequence: TGTGCCAGCAGCTTGGAGGCTAGTAACTATGGCTACACCTTC. The encoded protein is CASSLEASNYGYTF. The rearrangement uses TRBV5-5 and TRBJ1-2, with D unclear. V lost 0 bases and J lost 1, with 7 bases in between. The germline V gene has CDR1 SGHKS and CDR2 YYEKEE (reference sequence). The CDR3 extends over 14 amino acids.

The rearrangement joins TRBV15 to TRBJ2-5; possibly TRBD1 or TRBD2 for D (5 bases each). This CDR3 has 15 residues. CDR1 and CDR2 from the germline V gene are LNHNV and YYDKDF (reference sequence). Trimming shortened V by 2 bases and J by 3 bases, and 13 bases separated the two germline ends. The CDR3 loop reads CATSRSGTPEETQYF. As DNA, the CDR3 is TGTGCCACCAGCAGATCCGGGACCCCTGAAGAGACCCAGTACTTC.

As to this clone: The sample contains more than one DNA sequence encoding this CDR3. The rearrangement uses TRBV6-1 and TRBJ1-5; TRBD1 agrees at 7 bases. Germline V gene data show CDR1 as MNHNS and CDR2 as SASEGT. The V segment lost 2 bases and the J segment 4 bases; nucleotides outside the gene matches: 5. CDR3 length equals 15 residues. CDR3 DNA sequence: TGTGCCAGCAGTGAAATGGGACAGTCAAATCAGCCCCAGCATTTT. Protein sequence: CASSEMGQSNQPQHF.

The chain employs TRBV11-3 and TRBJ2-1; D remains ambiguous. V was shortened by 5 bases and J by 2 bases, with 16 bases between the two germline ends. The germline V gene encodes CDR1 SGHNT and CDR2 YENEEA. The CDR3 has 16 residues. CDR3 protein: CASSAQNRDTYNEQFF. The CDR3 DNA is TGTGCCAGCAGCGCCCAAAACAGAGACACCTACAATGAGCAGTTCTTC.

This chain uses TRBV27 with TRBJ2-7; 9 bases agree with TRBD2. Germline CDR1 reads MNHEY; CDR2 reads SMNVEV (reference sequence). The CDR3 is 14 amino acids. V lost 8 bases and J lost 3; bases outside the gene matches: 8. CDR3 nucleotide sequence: TGTGCCAGCGGCGGGGGGGGATACCTCTACGAGCAGTACTTC. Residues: CASGGGGYLYEQYF.

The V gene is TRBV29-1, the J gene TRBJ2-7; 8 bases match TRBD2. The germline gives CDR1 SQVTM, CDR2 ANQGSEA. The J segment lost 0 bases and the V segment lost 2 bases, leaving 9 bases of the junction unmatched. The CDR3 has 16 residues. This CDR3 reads CSVELSGSRGSYEQYF. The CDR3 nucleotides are TGCAGCGTTGAACTGAGCGGGAGTAGGGGCTCCTACGAGCAGTACTTC.

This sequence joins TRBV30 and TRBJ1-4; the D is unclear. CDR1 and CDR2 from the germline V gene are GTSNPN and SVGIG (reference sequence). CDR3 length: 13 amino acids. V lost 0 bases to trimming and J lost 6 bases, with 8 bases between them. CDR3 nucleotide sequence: TGTGCCTGGAGTGTAGAACAGTATGAAAAACTGTTTTTT. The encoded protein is CAWSVEQYEKLFF. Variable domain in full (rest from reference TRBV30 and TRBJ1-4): SQTIHQWPATLVQPVGSPLSLECTVEGTSNPNLYWYRQAAGRGLQLLFYSVGIGQISSEVPQNLSASRPQDRQFILSSKKLLLSDSGFYLCAWSVEQYEKLFFGSGTQLSVL.

DNA for the CDR3: TGTGCCAGCAGTGAAGCGGACGCGACTAACTATGGCTACACCTTC. It translates to CASSEADATNYGYTF. The chain joins TRBV6-1 to TRBJ1-2; D gene uncertain. Germline CDR1 MNHNS, CDR2 SASEGT. V was shortened by 0 bases and J by 0 bases, with 8 bases between the two germline ends. CDR3 length: 15 residues.

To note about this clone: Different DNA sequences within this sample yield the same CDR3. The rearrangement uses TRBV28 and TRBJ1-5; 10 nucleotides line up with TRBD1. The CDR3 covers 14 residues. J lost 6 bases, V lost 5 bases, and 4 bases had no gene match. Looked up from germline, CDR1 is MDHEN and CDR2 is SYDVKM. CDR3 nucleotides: TGTGCCAGCAGTCCGGGACAGGGGAGTCAGCCCCAGCATTTT. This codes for CASSPGQGSQPQHF.

CDR3 sequence: CASSLGTGEWYTDTQYF. Written as DNA, the CDR3 is TGTGCCAGCAGCTTAGGGACAGGGGAGTGGTACACAGATACGCAGTATTTT. The chain links TRBV7-9 to TRBJ2-3; 9 bases align to TRBD1. Unmatched junction bases numbered 7, after V lost 1 base and J lost 2 bases. The CDR3 consists of 17 residues. Germline CDR1 and CDR2: SEHNR and FQNEAQ (reference sequence).

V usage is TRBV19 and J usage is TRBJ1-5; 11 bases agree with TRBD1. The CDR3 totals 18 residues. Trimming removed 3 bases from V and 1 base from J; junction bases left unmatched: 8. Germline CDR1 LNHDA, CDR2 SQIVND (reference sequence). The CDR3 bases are TGTGCCAGTAGTATTAGGACAGGGGGCGATCGGAGCAATCAGCCCCAGCATTTT. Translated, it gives CASSIRTGGDRSNQPQHF. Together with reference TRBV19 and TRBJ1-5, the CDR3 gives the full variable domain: DGGITQSPKYLFRKEGQNVTLSCEQNLNHDAMYWYRQDPGQGLRLIYYSQIVNDFQKGDIAEGYSVSREKKESFPLTVTSAQKNPTAFYLCASSIRTGGDRSNQPQHFGDGTRLSIL.

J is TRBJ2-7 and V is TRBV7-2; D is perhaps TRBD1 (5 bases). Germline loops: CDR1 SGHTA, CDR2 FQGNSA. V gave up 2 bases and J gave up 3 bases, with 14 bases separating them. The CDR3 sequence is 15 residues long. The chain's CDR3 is CASSLLDSSIYEQYF. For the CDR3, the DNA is TGTGCCAGCAGCTTACTCGACAGTTCGATCTACGAGCAGTACTTC.

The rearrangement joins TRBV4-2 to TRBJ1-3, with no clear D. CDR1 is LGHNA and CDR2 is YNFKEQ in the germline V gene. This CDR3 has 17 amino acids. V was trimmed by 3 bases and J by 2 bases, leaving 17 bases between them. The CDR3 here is CASSQPGLGKAGNTIYF. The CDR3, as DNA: TGTGCCAGCAGCCAGCCTGGGCTAGGGAAGGCTGGAAACACCATATATTTT.

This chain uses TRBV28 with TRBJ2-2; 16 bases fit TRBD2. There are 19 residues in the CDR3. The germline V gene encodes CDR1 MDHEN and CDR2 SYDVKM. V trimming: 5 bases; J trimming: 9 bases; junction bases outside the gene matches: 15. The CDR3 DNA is TGTGCCAGCAGTCTGAGGCCCGGGACTAGCGGGGGGGCCGTCAGGGAGCTGTTTTTT. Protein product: CASSLRPGTSGGAVRELFF.

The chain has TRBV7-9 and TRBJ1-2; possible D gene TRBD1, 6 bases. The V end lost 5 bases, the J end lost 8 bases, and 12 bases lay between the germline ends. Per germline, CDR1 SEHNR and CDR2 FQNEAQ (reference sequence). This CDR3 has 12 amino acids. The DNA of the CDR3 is TGTGCCAGCAGCCCGCAGGGGTGGGGCTACACCTTC. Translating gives CASSPQGWGYTF.

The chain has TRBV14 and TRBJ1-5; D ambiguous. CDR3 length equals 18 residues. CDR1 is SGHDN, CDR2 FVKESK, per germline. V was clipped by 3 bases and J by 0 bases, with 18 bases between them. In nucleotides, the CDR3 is TGTGCCAGCAGCCATCATAGTCCGGCTGATAATAGCAATCAGCCCCAGCATTTT. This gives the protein CASSHHSPADNSNQPQHF.